This is a list of T cell receptor beta chains from one sample in a study of cytomegalovirus exposure and HLA in healthy donors. The protocol was immunoSEQ multiplex PCR, while the TCRdb copy is restricted to in-frame clones and leaves out a portion. In the table there are roughly 50,000 clones, about 92% of which are singletons. Specimen: PBMCs. The receptors stem from a man aged 18-30 years in good health and CMV-seronegative. CDR3s include the opening cysteine and the closing phenylalanine or tryptophan. Fields, in order: D gene, V gene, J gene, clone size, CDR3 protein, CDR3 DNA. A D gene is named only where the DNA matches it firmly. Only some rows state a clone size, as once, few, many or a class for expanded clones.

d_call: .
v_call: TRBV11-3
j_call: TRBJ2-1
clone_size: .
cdr3_aa: CASSSSNEQFF
cdr3_nt: TGTGCCAGCAGCTCTAGCAATGAGCAGTTCTTC

d_call: .
v_call: TRBV20-1
j_call: TRBJ2-3
clone_size: .
cdr3_aa: CSARQEYPQYF
cdr3_nt: TGCAGTGCTAGACAAGAGTACCCGCAGTATTTT

d_call: .
v_call: TRBV28
j_call: TRBJ1-1
clone_size: .
cdr3_aa: CASSPNIRQLGEAFF
cdr3_nt: TGTGCCAGCAGTCCTAATATCAGACAGTTGGGAGAAGCTTTCTTT

d_call: TRBD2
v_call: TRBV28
j_call: TRBJ2-3
clone_size: .
cdr3_aa: CASSLWAGEADTQYF
cdr3_nt: TGTGCCAGCAGCCTGTGGGCGGGAGAAGCAGATACGCAGTATTTT

d_call: .
v_call: TRBV28
j_call: TRBJ2-7
clone_size: .
cdr3_aa: CASSSDRSYEQYF
cdr3_nt: TGTGCCAGCAGTTCGGACAGAAGCTACGAGCAGTACTTC

d_call: TRBD2
v_call: TRBV4-2
j_call: TRBJ2-1
clone_size: .
cdr3_aa: CASSRNSISGRNEQFF
cdr3_nt: TGTGCCAGCAGCCGCAACAGTATTAGCGGGAGGAATGAGCAGTTCTTC

d_call: .
v_call: TRBV10-2
j_call: TRBJ2-3
clone_size: .
cdr3_aa: CASSDSALTDTQYF
cdr3_nt: TGCGCCAGCAGTGATTCAGCGCTCACAGATACGCAGTATTTT

d_call: .
v_call: TRBV27
j_call: TRBJ2-7
clone_size: .
cdr3_aa: CASSLSGTMAYEQYF
cdr3_nt: TGTGCCAGCAGTTTATCAGGGACAATGGCGTACGAGCAGTACTTC

d_call: .
v_call: TRBV6-6
j_call: TRBJ1-1
clone_size: .
cdr3_aa: CASKDRPSTAFF
cdr3_nt: TGTGCCAGCAAAGACAGGCCCTCTACAGCTTTCTTT

d_call: .
v_call: TRBV7-3
j_call: TRBJ2-7
clone_size: once
cdr3_aa: CASSLIGVEQYF
cdr3_nt: TGTGCCAGCAGCTTAATCGGAGTGGAGCAGTACTTC

d_call: .
v_call: TRBV11-2
j_call: TRBJ1-2
clone_size: .
cdr3_aa: CASRSFPPHLVYGYTF
cdr3_nt: TGTGCCAGCAGATCCTTCCCCCCACACCTCGTCTATGGCTACACCTTC

d_call: TRBD2
v_call: TRBV4-3
j_call: TRBJ2-3
clone_size: .
cdr3_aa: CASSQDRAGGPTDTQYF
cdr3_nt: TGCGCCAGCAGCCAAGATCGGGCGGGAGGGCCGACAGATACGCAGTATTTT

d_call: .
v_call: TRBV4-1
j_call: TRBJ1-1
clone_size: .
cdr3_aa: CASSRRIDSTNTEAFF
cdr3_nt: TGCGCCAGCAGCCGACGGATCGACAGCACAAACACTGAAGCTTTCTTT

d_call: TRBD1
v_call: TRBV9
j_call: TRBJ2-7
clone_size: once
cdr3_aa: CASSVGQGGRNEQYF
cdr3_nt: TGTGCCAGCAGCGTAGGACAGGGCGGGCGAAACGAGCAGTACTTC

d_call: .
v_call: TRBV11-3
j_call: TRBJ2-1
clone_size: .
cdr3_aa: CASSFRNNEQFF
cdr3_nt: TGTGCCAGCAGCTTCAGAAACAATGAGCAGTTCTTC

d_call: TRBD1
v_call: TRBV28
j_call: TRBJ1-3
clone_size: once
cdr3_aa: CASSQGAYSGNTIYF
cdr3_nt: TGTGCCAGCAGTCAGGGGGCCTACTCTGGAAACACCATATATTTT

d_call: .
v_call: TRBV7-8
j_call: TRBJ2-7
clone_size: .
cdr3_aa: CASSLPDTNSYEQYF
cdr3_nt: TGTGCCAGCAGCTTACCGGACACAAACTCCTACGAGCAGTACTTC

d_call: .
v_call: TRBV6-1
j_call: TRBJ1-2
clone_size: .
cdr3_aa: CASSEKGYGYTF
cdr3_nt: TGTGCCAGCAGTGAAAAGGGGTATGGCTACACCTTC

d_call: TRBD2
v_call: TRBV29-1
j_call: TRBJ2-7
clone_size: .
cdr3_aa: CSAARGLAGDEQYF
cdr3_nt: TGCAGCGCCGCACGGGGGCTAGCGGGAGACGAGCAGTACTTC

d_call: TRBD1
v_call: TRBV9
j_call: TRBJ2-7
clone_size: .
cdr3_aa: CASSGGRGSYEQYF
cdr3_nt: TGTGCCAGCAGCGGCGGCAGGGGGTCCTACGAGCAGTACTTC

d_call: .
v_call: TRBV6-5
j_call: TRBJ2-5
clone_size: .
cdr3_aa: CASSYSAGAETQYF
cdr3_nt: TGTGCCAGCAGTTACTCAGCGGGCGCGGAGACCCAGTACTTC

d_call: .
v_call: TRBV29-1
j_call: TRBJ2-6
clone_size: .
cdr3_aa: CSVVQVVNSGANVLTF
cdr3_nt: TGCAGCGTTGTACAGGTTGTCAACTCTGGGGCCAACGTCCTGACTTTC

d_call: TRBD2
v_call: TRBV29-1
j_call: TRBJ2-1
clone_size: .
cdr3_aa: CSVSLAGGSYNEQFF
cdr3_nt: TGCAGCGTTTCCTTAGCGGGAGGGAGCTACAATGAGCAGTTCTTC

d_call: TRBD2
v_call: TRBV11-2
j_call: TRBJ2-7
clone_size: .
cdr3_aa: CASSLGTSGVYEQYF
cdr3_nt: TGTGCCAGCAGCTTAGGGACTAGCGGGGTCTACGAGCAGTACTTC